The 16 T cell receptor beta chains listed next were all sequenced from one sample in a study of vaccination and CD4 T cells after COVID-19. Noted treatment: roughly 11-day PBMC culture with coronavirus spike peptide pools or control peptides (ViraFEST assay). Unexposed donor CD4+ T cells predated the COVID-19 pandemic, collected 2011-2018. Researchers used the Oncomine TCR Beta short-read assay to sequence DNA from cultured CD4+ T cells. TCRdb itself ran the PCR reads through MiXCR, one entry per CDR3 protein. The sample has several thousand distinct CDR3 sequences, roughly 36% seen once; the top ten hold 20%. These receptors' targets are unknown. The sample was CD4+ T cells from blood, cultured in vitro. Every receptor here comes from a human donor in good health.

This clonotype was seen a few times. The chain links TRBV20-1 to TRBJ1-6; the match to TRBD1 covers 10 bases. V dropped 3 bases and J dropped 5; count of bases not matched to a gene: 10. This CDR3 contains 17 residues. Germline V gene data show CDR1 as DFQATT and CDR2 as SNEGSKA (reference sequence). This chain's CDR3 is CSARHPGQGIDNSPLHF. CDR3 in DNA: TGCAGTGCTAGGCACCCGGGACAGGGGATAGATAATTCACCCCTCCACTTT.

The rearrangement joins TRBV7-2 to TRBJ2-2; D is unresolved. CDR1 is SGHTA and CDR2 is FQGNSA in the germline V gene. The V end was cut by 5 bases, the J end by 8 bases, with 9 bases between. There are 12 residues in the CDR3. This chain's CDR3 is CASSQSRGELFF. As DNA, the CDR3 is TGTGCCAGCAGCCAATCGAGAGGGGAGCTGTTTTTT.

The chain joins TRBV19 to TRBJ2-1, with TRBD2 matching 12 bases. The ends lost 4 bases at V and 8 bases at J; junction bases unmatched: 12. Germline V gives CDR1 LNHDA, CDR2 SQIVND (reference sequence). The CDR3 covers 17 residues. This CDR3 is CASSNWASGGAGDEQFF. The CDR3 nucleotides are TGTGCCAGTAGTAATTGGGCTAGCGGGGGGGCAGGCGATGAGCAGTTCTTC.

In DNA form, the CDR3 reads TGTGCCAGCAGCCCCTTGGGGGGCTACGAGCAGTACTTC. Protein product: CASSPLGGYEQYF. This chain uses TRBV4-2 with TRBJ2-7; possible D gene TRBD2, 6 bases. This CDR3 region has 13 residues. CDR1 is LGHNA, CDR2 YNFKEQ, per germline. The V and J ends lost 4 bases and 3 bases respectively, with 10 bases between them.

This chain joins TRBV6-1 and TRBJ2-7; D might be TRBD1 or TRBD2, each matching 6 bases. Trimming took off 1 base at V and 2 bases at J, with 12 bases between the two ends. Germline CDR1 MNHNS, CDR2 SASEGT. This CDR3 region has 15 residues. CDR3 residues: CASSEEGGRTYEQYF. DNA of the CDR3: TGTGCCAGCAGTGAAGAGGGGGGACGGACCTACGAGCAGTACTTC.

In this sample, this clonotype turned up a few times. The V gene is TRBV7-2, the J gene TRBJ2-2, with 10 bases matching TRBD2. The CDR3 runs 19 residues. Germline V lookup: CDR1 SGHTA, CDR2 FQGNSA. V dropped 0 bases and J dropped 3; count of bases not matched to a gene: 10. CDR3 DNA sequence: TGTGCCAGCAGCTTAGCCAGCGGGGGGGCCGGCTACCACACCGGGGAGCTGTTTTTT. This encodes CASSLASGGAGYHTGELFF. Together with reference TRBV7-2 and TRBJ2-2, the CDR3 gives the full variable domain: GAGVSQSPSNKVTEKGKDVELRCDPISGHTALYWYRQSLGQGLEFLIYFQGNSAPDKSGLPSDRFSAERTGGSVSTLTIQRTQQEDSAVYLCASSLASGGAGYHTGELFFGEGSRLTVL.

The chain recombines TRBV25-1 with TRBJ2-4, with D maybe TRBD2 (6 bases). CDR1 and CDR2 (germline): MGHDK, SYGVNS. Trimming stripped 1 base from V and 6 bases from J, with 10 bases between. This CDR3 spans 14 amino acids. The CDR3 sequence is CASSEWGVGNIQYF. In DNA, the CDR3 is TGTGCCAGCAGTGAATGGGGGGTGGGAAACATTCAGTACTTC.

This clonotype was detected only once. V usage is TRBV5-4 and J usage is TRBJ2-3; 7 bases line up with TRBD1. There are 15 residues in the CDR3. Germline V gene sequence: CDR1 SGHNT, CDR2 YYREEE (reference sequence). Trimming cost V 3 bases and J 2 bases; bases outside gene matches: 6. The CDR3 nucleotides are TGTGCCAGCAGCTCGTTAGGACAGGACACAGATACGCAGTATTTT. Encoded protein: CASSSLGQDTDTQYF.

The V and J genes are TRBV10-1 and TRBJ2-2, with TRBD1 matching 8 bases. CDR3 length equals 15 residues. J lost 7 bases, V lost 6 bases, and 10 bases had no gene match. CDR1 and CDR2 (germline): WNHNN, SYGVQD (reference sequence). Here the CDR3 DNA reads TGCGCCAGCAGACCGGACAGGGCTCGGGACGGGGAGCTGTTTTTT. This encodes CASRPDRARDGELFF.

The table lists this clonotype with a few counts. The CDR3 bases are TGCAGTGCTCTCGAGATGAACTATGGCTACACCTTC. Its translation is CSALEMNYGYTF. The chain carries TRBV20-1 and TRBJ1-2; D is uncertain. The CDR3 is made up of 12 amino acids. The germline V gene encodes CDR1 DFQATT and CDR2 SNEGSKA (reference sequence). V was clipped by 5 bases and J by 2 bases, with 9 bases between them.

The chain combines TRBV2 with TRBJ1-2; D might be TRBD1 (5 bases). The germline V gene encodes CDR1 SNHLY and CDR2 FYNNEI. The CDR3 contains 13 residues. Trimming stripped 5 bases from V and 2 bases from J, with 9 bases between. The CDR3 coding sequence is TGTGCCAGCAGTCGGGGCAGCAACTATGGCTACACCTTC. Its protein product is CASSRGSNYGYTF.

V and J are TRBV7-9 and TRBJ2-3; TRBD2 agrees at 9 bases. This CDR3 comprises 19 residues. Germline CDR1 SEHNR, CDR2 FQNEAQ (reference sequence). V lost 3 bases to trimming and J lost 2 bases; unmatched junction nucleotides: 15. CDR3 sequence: CASSFGGSSGGLITDTQYF. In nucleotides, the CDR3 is TGTGCCAGCAGCTTCGGTGGCAGTAGCGGGGGACTCATCACAGATACGCAGTATTTT.

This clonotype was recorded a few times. The CDR3 DNA sequence: TGTGCCAGCAGTTTATCCCGAGGGCACCCAAATCGGTACAATCAGCCCCAGCATTTT. Translation: CASSLSRGHPNRYNQPQHF. The rearrangement joins TRBV28 to TRBJ1-5, with unresolved D. V was clipped by 1 base and J by 3 bases, with 22 bases between them. CDR3 size: 19 residues. Germline assignment: CDR1 MDHEN and CDR2 SYDVKM.

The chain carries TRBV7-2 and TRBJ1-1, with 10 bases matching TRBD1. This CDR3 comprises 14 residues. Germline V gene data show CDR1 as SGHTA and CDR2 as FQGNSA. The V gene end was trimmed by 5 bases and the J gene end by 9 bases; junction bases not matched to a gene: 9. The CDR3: CASSQVGTGAKAFF. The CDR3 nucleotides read TGTGCCAGCAGCCAAGTCGGGACAGGGGCGAAAGCTTTCTTT. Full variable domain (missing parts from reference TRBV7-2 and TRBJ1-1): GAGVSQSPSNKVTEKGKDVELRCDPISGHTALYWYRQSLGQGLEFLIYFQGNSAPDKSGLPSDRFSAERTGGSVSTLTIQRTQQEDSAVYLCASSQVGTGAKAFFGQGTRLTVV.

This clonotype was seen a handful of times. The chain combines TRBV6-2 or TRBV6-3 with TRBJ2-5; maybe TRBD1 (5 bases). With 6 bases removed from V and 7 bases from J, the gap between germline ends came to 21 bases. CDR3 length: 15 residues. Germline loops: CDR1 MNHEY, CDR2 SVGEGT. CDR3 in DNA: TGTGCCAGCAGGACCACAAACACAGGCCCCGGGACCCAGTACTTC. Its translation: CASRTTNTGPGTQYF.

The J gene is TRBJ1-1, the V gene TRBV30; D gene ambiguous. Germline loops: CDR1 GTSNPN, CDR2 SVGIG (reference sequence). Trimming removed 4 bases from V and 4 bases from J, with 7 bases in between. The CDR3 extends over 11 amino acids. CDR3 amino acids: CAWIPGTEAFF. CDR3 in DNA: TGTGCCTGGATACCGGGCACTGAAGCTTTCTTT.